Each of the 21 T cell receptor beta chains below was sequenced from the same sample in a study of spatial heterogeneity in lung cancer. The time point was: sample taken at primary tumor resection. Tumor, nontumor lung or frozen PBMC supplied whole RNA, sequenced without sorting. TCRdb passed the 5' RACE reads through MiXCR, listing each CDR3 protein once. Of roughly 75,000 distinct CDR3 sequences listed, 13% are singletons. The starting material was PBMCs, obtained at surgery. Receptor source: a male donor with early-stage non-small cell lung cancer.

The table lists this clonotype with many counts. V usage is TRBV20-1 and J usage is TRBJ2-5; D remains unclear. This CDR3 comprises 12 residues. Germline loops: CDR1 DFQATT, CDR2 SNEGSKA (reference sequence). Deletions cut 5 bases from V and 4 bases from J, with 11 bases between. The CDR3 nucleotides read TGCAGTGCTGGGGATGAATCAGAGACCCAGTACTTC. This gives the protein CSAGDESETQYF.

This clonotype was seen repeatedly, ten times or more. CDR3 region: CATSAGGRFQPQHF. In DNA, the CDR3 is TGTGCCACCAGTGCCGGGGGGCGGTTTCAGCCCCAGCATTTT. The gene calls are TRBV24-1 and TRBJ1-5; tentative D call: TRBD1 (6 bases). The CDR3 runs 14 residues. V lost 5 bases to trimming and J lost 6 bases, with 13 bases between them. Germline-derived CDR1 and CDR2 are KGHDR and SFDVKD.

This chain connects TRBV21-1 to TRBJ2-3; the table's D call, TRBD1, has no DNA check behind it. TRBV21-1 has pseudogene status. CDR3 size: 14 residues. The CDR3, as DNA: TGTGCCACCCTTACGGAGGGGGCGGAAGATACGCAGTATTTT. Its translation is CATLTEGAEDTQYF.

The sample holds many counts of this clonotype. The chain employs TRBV4-1 and TRBJ1-1; 9 bases line up with TRBD1. This CDR3 contains 13 residues. J gave up 12 bases and V 0 bases, and 5 bases lay outside the gene matches. Germline lookup yields CDR1 MGHRA and CDR2 YSYEKL. The CDR3 nucleotides read TGCGCCAGCAGCCAAGATCTGACAGGGGGACCTTTCTTT. As protein: CASSQDLTGGPFF.

The chain links TRBV15 to TRBJ2-7; 8 bases are a match to TRBD1. J gave up 3 bases and V 0 bases, and 4 bases lay outside the gene matches. CDR1 LNHNV and CDR2 YYDKDF come from the germline V gene (reference sequence). The length of the CDR3 is 15 residues. CDR3 DNA: TGTGCCACCAGCAGAGATGCCGGGACAGGCTACGAGCAGTACTTC. Residues: CATSRDAGTGYEQYF. Complete variable domain (other parts from reference TRBV15 and TRBJ2-7): DAMVIQNPRYQVTQFGKPVTLSCSQTLNHNVMYWYQQKSSQAPKLLFHYYDKDFNNEADTPDNFQSRRPNTSFCFLDIRSPGLGDTAMYLCATSRDAGTGYEQYFGPGTRLTVT.

This clonotype turned up a few times. The V and J genes are TRBV9 and TRBJ2-5; possibly TRBD1 or TRBD2 for D (5 bases each). The CDR3 contains 17 residues. Trimming took off 0 bases at V and 7 bases at J, with 22 bases between the two ends. In germline, CDR1 is SGDLS, CDR2 YYNGEE. CDR3 loop: CASSVESFGTGLTTQYF. The DNA of the CDR3 is TGTGCCAGCAGCGTAGAATCTTTCGGGACCGGCCTGACGACCCAGTACTTC.

V and J are TRBV9 and TRBJ2-7, with D perhaps TRBD1 (6 bases). The CDR3 totals 13 residues. Trimming took off 0 bases at V and 6 bases at J, with 10 bases between the two ends. In germline, CDR1 is SGDLS, CDR2 YYNGEE. CDR3 loop: CASSVEVGGEQYF. The CDR3 DNA reads TGTGCCAGCAGCGTAGAGGTAGGGGGCGAGCAGTACTTC.

The gene calls are TRBV14 and TRBJ1-2, with D uncertain. The V end was cut by 1 base, the J end by 2 bases, with 11 bases between. Per germline, CDR1 SGHDN and CDR2 FVKESK. This CDR3 has 15 amino acids. DNA for the CDR3: TGTGCCAGCAGCCAAGTGGGCAGCCTCAACTATGGCTACACCTTC. Translation: CASSQVGSLNYGYTF.

This clonotype showed up just a few times. The CDR3 region is CSASVGGTEAFF. As DNA, the CDR3 is TGCAGTGCTAGTGTGGGGGGGACTGAAGCTTTCTTT. V usage is TRBV20-1 and J usage is TRBJ1-1, with D possibly being TRBD1 (5 bases). Germline CDR1 and CDR2: DFQATT and SNEGSKA (reference sequence). Trimming removed 3 bases at V and 5 bases at J, with 10 bases between. This CDR3 contains 12 residues.

This clonotype came up a few times. The rearrangement links TRBV18 to TRBJ1-2; no clear D gene. CDR3 length: 14 residues. The V end lost 0 bases, the J end lost 8 bases, and 13 bases lay between the germline ends. Germline V gives CDR1 KGHSH, CDR2 LQKENI. The CDR3 region has the DNA TGTGCCAGCTCACCACCGACCGAAAGCCCCGGCTACACCTTC. Its translation is CASSPPTESPGYTF.

The rearrangement joins TRBV7-7 to TRBJ1-3; TRBD1 agrees at 11 bases. This CDR3 contains 16 residues. The V gene's germline CDR1 is SSHAT and CDR2 FNYEAQ (reference sequence). Trimming removed 5 bases from V and 4 bases from J; junction bases left unmatched: 7. The CDR3 loop reads CASSPGTGGSGNTIYF. CDR3 coding DNA: TGTGCCAGCAGCCCCGGGACAGGGGGTTCGGGAAACACCATATATTTT.

This clonotype was counted many times. The chain carries TRBV11-2 and TRBJ2-2; the D is unclear. With 5 bases removed from V and 2 bases from J, the gap between germline ends came to 12 bases. The germline gives CDR1 SGHAT, CDR2 FQNNGV. CDR3 length equals 15 residues. The DNA for the CDR3 is TGTGCCAGCAGCCGAGGTATCCTAAACACCGGGGAGCTGTTTTTT. Amino acids: CASSRGILNTGELFF.

V gene TRBV5-1 combines with J gene TRBJ2-5, with D uncertain. V gave up 0 bases and J gave up 2 bases, with 5 bases separating them. This CDR3 spans 13 amino acids. The germline V gene encodes CDR1 SGHRS and CDR2 YFSETQ. The CDR3, as DNA: TGCGCCAGCAGCTTGGGATTACAAGAGACCCAGTACTTC. Its translation: CASSLGLQETQYF.

The chain has TRBV9 and TRBJ2-5; 12 bases fit TRBD1. Germline CDR1 SGDLS, CDR2 YYNGEE. V dropped 3 bases and J dropped 5; count of bases not matched to a gene: 2. This CDR3 region has 14 residues. In nucleotides, the CDR3 is TGTGCCAGCAGCGCGGGACAGGGGGCGGAGACCCAGTACTTC. Translated: CASSAGQGAETQYF.

This clonotype has more than one count but fewer than ten. The rearrangement links TRBV11-2 to TRBJ2-1; the D gene is possibly TRBD2 (7 bases). Looked up from germline, CDR1 is SGHAT and CDR2 is FQNNGV. V lost 11 bases and J 7 bases, leaving 18 bases between the germline ends. The CDR3 loop spans 13 amino acids. CDR3 DNA sequence: TGTGCCGAGGGGGGGGTCTCGGGTAATGAGCAGTTCTTC. It translates to CAEGGVSGNEQFF.

This clonotype was seen many times. J is TRBJ1-2 and V is TRBV18; D is uncertain. This CDR3 is built from 14 residues. The germline V gene encodes CDR1 KGHSH and CDR2 LQKENI. The V end was cut by 6 bases, the J end by 6 bases, with 17 bases between. CDR3 DNA: TGTGCCAGCTCCCTGGGGAACCAGTTTGATGGCTACACCTTC. Translating it yields CASSLGNQFDGYTF.

This clonotype was detected many times. The chain joins TRBV29-1 to TRBJ2-7; the D gene is possibly TRBD2 (5 bases). V shed 4 bases and J shed 2 bases, with 12 bases lying between them. The germline V gene has CDR1 SQVTM and CDR2 ANQGSEA. This CDR3 is built from 13 residues. CDR3 amino acids: CSVAISAPYEQYF. The CDR3 DNA is TGCAGCGTTGCAATTAGCGCGCCCTACGAGCAGTACTTC.

This clonotype was detected only a few times. The rearrangement uses TRBV5-4 and TRBJ2-7; the D call may be TRBD1 or TRBD2 (5 bases each). Trimming left V 0 bases short and J 2 bases short, with 12 bases between. The germline V gene encodes CDR1 SGHNT and CDR2 YYREEE (reference sequence). The CDR3 runs 15 residues. This chain's CDR3 is CASSLVGRDAYEQYF. As DNA, the CDR3 is TGTGCCAGCAGCTTGGTAGGCAGGGACGCCTACGAGCAGTACTTC.

In this sample, this clonotype turned up many times. The rearrangement links TRBV9 to TRBJ2-7; D gene unclear. This CDR3 spans 15 amino acids. Between the trimmed V and J ends, which lost 4 bases and 3 bases, there was a span of 17 bases. Germline V gene data show CDR1 as SGDLS and CDR2 as YYNGEE. DNA for the CDR3: TGTGCCAGCAGCCTGGCGGCTGCCCCGCTCTACGAGCAGTACTTC. This translates into CASSLAAAPLYEQYF.

The rearrangement uses TRBV30 and TRBJ2-5; D call uncertain. Germline values: CDR1 GTSNPN, CDR2 SVGIG (reference sequence). CDR3 length: 11 amino acids. V was clipped by 8 bases and J by 4 bases, with 11 bases between them. The CDR3 sequence: CAGRAGETQYF. CDR3 nucleotide sequence: TGTGCCGGTAGGGCCGGAGAGACCCAGTACTTC.

This clonotype was detected only a few times. The chain joins TRBV7-3 to TRBJ2-5; D gene ambiguous. Germline loops: CDR1 SGHTA, CDR2 FQGTGA. CDR3 size: 13 residues. V was trimmed by 5 bases and J by 0 bases, leaving 7 bases between them. The CDR3: CASSIKYQETQYF. The CDR3 nucleotides are TGTGCCAGCAGCATAAAATACCAAGAGACCCAGTACTTC. Complete variable domain (other parts from reference TRBV7-3 and TRBJ2-5): GAGVSQTPSNKVTEKGKYVELRCDPISGHTALYWYRQSLGQGPEFLIYFQGTGAADDSGLPNDRFFAVRPEGSVSTLKIQRTERGDSAVYLCASSIKYQETQYFGPGTRLLVL.